This T cell receptor beta chain was documented in a study of blood T cells in healthy people across ages. With a J-beta primer mix and a sample-barcoded 5' primer, a second PCR ran about 7 to 12 cycles. TCRdb independently ran MiXCR on the 5' RACE reads; one entry per CDR3 protein. The table shows over a million distinct CDR3 sequences, with 45% occurring only once. There are 12 residues in the CDR3. Germline values: CDR1 SGHRS, CDR2 YFSETQ. Trimming removed 4 bases at V and 3 bases at J, with 8 bases between. Per-sample yields of isolated PBMCs were at least 6 million. The rearrangement links TRBV5-1 to TRBJ2-7; D is ambiguous. The specimen was blood. The sequence came from a woman aged 55-70 years in good health. The CDR3 region is CASSAARYEQYF. DNA for the CDR3: TGCGCCAGCAGCGCAGCCCGCTACGAGCAGTACTTC.